This T cell receptor (beta chain) emerged from a study of blood T cell repertoires in COVID-19 (dated by TCRdb to 2020 to 2021). A note on the overall study: Collaborator samples came from the United States, Italy and Spain and covered acute and convalescent phases of COVID-19. The material from the prospective study consisted of cDNA or gDNA derived from T cells, B-cell-depleted T cells, or PBMCs. Nearly every sample came with metadata listing a de-identified subject ID, COVID-19 status, age in years and sex. HLA class I and class II types, where available, came from metadata supplied by the sample provider rather than from assay-based typing. Deeply sampled blood TCRbeta repertoires from subjects exposed to, actively infected with, or recovered from COVID-19 were included in the dataset. The repertoires were released in a freely available public database intended as a resource for research on the immune response to SARS-CoV-2. Samples were obtained from the ongoing ImmuneRACE study (first 160 participants) and from over 1,000 subjects provided by 6 global collaborators.

The CDR1 and CDR2 encoded by the germline V gene (reference sequence) are MNHEY and SMNVEV. The CDR3 numbers 13 residues from cysteine through phenylalanine. Only the CDR3 DNA stays, 39 bases, in frame from base 1. V is pruned by 8 bases and J by 9 bases, leaving 7 bases of the junction without a gene match. What the research found in general, with its limitations: The quantity of clinical and demographic metadata differed by source and by participant and was supplied without curation.

One collaborating source in Seattle enrolled patients during active infection and followed them longitudinally through the course of disease. Each collaborating institution followed its own protocols to collect whole blood in K2EDTA tubes. For TCRbeta analysis, collaborators shipped samples as frozen whole blood, isolated PBMCs, or DNA extracted from either of those sample types. In regard to this clone: Its recognized antigen is unknown. Per-nucleotide qualities are absent, and no much larger clonotype sits a single base away.

TCRbeta CDR3 regions were amplified from genomic DNA using the immunoSEQ Assay, a bias-controlled multiplex PCR. Per the original workflow: The number of nucleated cells in each sample was estimated from the amplification of reference gene primers within the assay. To quantify the absolute abundance of each unique TCRbeta CDR3 rearrangement, sequence reads were collapsed and filtered. For each sample, productive Simpson clonality was calculated by taking the square root of Simpson's diversity index across productive rearrangements. In TCRdb, the immuneACCESS table is reduced to in-frame sequences with V and J assigned. These tables do not hold every clone; where another copy was compared, an unresolved V gene accounts for under half, and the others remain unexplained. V, J and clone size are taken as reported in that table, and D and trimming were inferred from the DNA itself. The sample table contains more than 85,000 clones; only one count was recorded for roughly 92% of them. 1.9% of the sample is held by the ten biggest clonotypes.

The rearrangement joined TRBV27 to TRBJ1-5; the central 10 bases match TRBD1. The sequencing sample was made of peripheral blood. This TCR was recovered from a woman aged 45-60 years with COVID-19, enrolled during active disease. The DNA sequence is TGTGCCAGCGGGACAGGGGCCCAGGTGCCCCAGCATTTT. It codes for CASGTGAQVPQHF.